This T cell receptor beta chain comes out of a study of CD8+ T cells in alopecia areata. Study background: It was oral tofacitinib, at 5 to 10 mg twice daily, that treated patients received. Broader study findings: Lesional tissue from the scalp (especially in alopecia totalis/universalis) showed higher clonality than normal scalp. Mouse data revealed clearer TCR sharing than patient data did, a gap possibly tied to HLA.

The sample's treatment: oral pan-JAK inhibitor, 5-10 mg twice daily. Following extraction, RNA underwent reverse transcription to cDNA, which served as the sequencing template. The repertoire was sequenced with immunoSEQ multiplex PCR; TCRdb's copy has only in-frame clones and lacks some. This table has 120,000 to 150,000 clones, roughly four fifths appearing once. As concerns this clone: Its antigen remains unknown.

The sequencing here drew on CD8+ T cells sorted from blood, taken at week 4, from a patient treated with tofacitinib. The clonotype was recovered from a human donor with alopecia areata.

CDR3 loop: CASRERGGTYEQYF. The CDR3 nucleotides read TGTGCCAGCAGGGAGCGGGGGGGGACCTACGAGCAGTACTTC. This rearrangement joins TRBV4-2 to TRBJ2-7; 10 bases match TRBD2. The CDR3 spans 14 residues. The V and J ends lost 6 bases and 2 bases, in that order; junction bases with no gene match: 4. Germline CDR1 is LGHNA and CDR2 is YNFKEQ.